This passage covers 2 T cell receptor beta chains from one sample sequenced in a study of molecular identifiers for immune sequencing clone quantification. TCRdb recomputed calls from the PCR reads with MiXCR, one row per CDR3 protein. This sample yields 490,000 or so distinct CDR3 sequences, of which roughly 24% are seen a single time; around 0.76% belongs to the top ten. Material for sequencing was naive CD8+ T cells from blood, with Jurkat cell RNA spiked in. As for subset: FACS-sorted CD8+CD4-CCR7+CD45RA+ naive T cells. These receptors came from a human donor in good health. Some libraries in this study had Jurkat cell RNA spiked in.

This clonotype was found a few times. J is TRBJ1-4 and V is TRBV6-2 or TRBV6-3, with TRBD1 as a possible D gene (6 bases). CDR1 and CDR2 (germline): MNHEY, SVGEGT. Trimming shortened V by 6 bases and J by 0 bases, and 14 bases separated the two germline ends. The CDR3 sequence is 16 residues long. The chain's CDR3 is CASSWTANATNEKLFF. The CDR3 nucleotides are TGTGCCAGCAGCTGGACAGCTAATGCAACTAATGAAAAACTGTTTTTT.

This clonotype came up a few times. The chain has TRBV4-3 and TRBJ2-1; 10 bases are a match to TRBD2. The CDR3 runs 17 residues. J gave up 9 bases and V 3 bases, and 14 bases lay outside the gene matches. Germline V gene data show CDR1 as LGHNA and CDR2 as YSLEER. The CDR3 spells CASSQGLAGAQPTEQFF. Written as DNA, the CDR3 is TGCGCCAGCAGCCAGGGCCTAGCGGGAGCCCAACCCACTGAGCAGTTCTTC.